The 15 T cell receptor beta chains below come from one sample, sequenced in a study of T cells in Graves' hyperthyroidism and ophthalmopathy. The source material, RNA transcripts, was used to amplify TCR beta CDR3 regions. The HTBI set primed first-round TCR CDR3 RT-PCR. TCRdb fed the multiplex PCR reads into MiXCR, producing one record per CDR3 protein. The sample has around 300,000 distinct CDR3 sequences; roughly 13% are singletons. Material for sequencing was blood. The receptors originated from a woman aged 40 to 55 with Graves' ophthalmopathy.

Remarks on this clonotype: A much larger clone is a single base away; this may be a read error. The rearrangement uses TRBV6-1 and TRBJ2-2, with 8 positions matching TRBD2. The CDR3 is 14 residues long. With 10 bases clipped from V and 4 bases from J, the junction kept 8 bases outside the gene matches. The germline V gene has CDR1 MNHNS and CDR2 SASEGT. The CDR3 spells CATSREDITGELFF. CDR3 bases: TGTGCCACCTCGCGGGAGGACATCACCGGGGAGCTGTTTTTT.

The table lists this clonotype with many counts. The V gene is TRBV10-2, the J gene TRBJ2-1, with D unclear. The CDR3 length is 13 residues. V was trimmed by 8 bases and J by 7 bases, leaving 15 bases between them. Per the germline V gene, CDR1 is WSHSY and CDR2 is SAAADI. The CDR3 is CASRSTLDNEQFF. The CDR3 DNA is TGCGCCAGCCGTAGTACTCTAGATAATGAGCAGTTCTTC.

The rearrangement joins TRBV7-9 to TRBJ1-1, with a tentative D call TRBD1 (6 bases). The V and J ends lost 2 bases and 4 bases respectively, with 26 bases between them. Germline loops: CDR1 SEHNR, CDR2 FQNEAQ (reference sequence). This CDR3 is 19 amino acids long. The CDR3 loop reads CASSLFEWRATGRVTEAFF. CDR3 nucleotide sequence: TGTGCCAGCAGCTTATTTGAATGGAGGGCAACAGGGCGCGTCACTGAAGCTTTCTTT.

The chain joins TRBV6-5 to TRBJ1-5, with TRBD1 identical over 7 bases. CDR1 MNHEY and CDR2 SVGAGI come from the germline V gene. The CDR3 has 18 residues. V was pared by 4 bases and J by 0 bases, with 12 bases of the junction left unmatched. This chain's CDR3 is CASSSPDRAFFSNQPQHF. The CDR3 region has the DNA TGTGCCAGCAGTTCCCCCGACAGGGCTTTTTTTAGCAATCAGCCCCAGCATTTT.

The chain has TRBV5-1 and TRBJ1-4; D is possibly TRBD1 (6 bases). Germline CDR1 SGHRS, CDR2 YFSETQ. This CDR3 contains 15 residues. The germline V and J ends were trimmed by 3 bases and 5 bases, with 14 bases remaining between them. This CDR3 reads CASSSGNRVNEKLFF. In DNA form, the CDR3 reads TGCGCCAGCAGCTCCGGCAACAGGGTAAATGAAAAACTGTTTTTT.

Only a few counts were recorded for this clonotype. The CDR3 DNA reads as TGTGCCAGCAGTTCCTTAGGGGGGCCTTCTGGCTACACCTTC. The encoded protein is CASSSLGGPSGYTF. This chain connects TRBV27 to TRBJ1-2; possible D gene TRBD1, 6 bases. Trimming took 4 bases from V and 7 from J, leaving 16 bases between them. The length of the CDR3 is 14 residues. CDR1 is MNHEY, CDR2 SMNVEV, per germline (reference sequence).

This clonotype was seen ten or more times. This chain uses TRBV6-1 with TRBJ2-3; 7 bases match TRBD2. Germline lookup yields CDR1 MNHNS and CDR2 SASEGT. The CDR3 length is 15 residues. V shed 6 bases and J 4 bases; nucleotides not matched to a gene: 10. For the CDR3, the DNA is TGTGCCAGCAGCGGTTCTAGCGGCTTTTCAGATACGCAGTATTTT. Its translation is CASSGSSGFSDTQYF.

This clonotype has a handful of counts. The chain links TRBV19 to TRBJ1-4; D is undetermined. Germline CDR1 and CDR2: LNHDA and SQIVND (reference sequence). This CDR3 has 15 residues. V lost 7 bases and J 8 bases, leaving 20 bases between the germline ends. CDR3 in amino acids: CASTRTITGPEKLFF. CDR3 DNA sequence: TGTGCCAGTACTCGGACGATCACGGGCCCCGAAAAACTGTTTTTT. Full variable domain (remainder filled in from reference TRBV19 and TRBJ1-4): DGGITQSPKYLFRKEGQNVTLSCEQNLNHDAMYWYRQDPGQGLRLIYYSQIVNDFQKGDIAEGYSVSREKKESFPLTVTSAQKNPTAFYLCASTRTITGPEKLFFGSGTQLSVL.

In this sample, this clonotype turned up many times. The V call is TRBV19, the J call TRBJ1-4; 8 nucleotides line up with TRBD1. J gave up 2 bases and V 5 bases, and 4 bases lay outside the gene matches. The CDR3 contains 15 residues. CDR1 and CDR2 (germline): LNHDA, SQIVND (reference sequence). In nucleotides, the CDR3 is TGTGCCAGTAGTCACCGACAGGGGACTAATGAAAAACTGTTTTTT. Residues: CASSHRQGTNEKLFF.

There are a few counts of this clonotype. Here the CDR3 reads CASSLAQGHEKLFF. Here the CDR3 DNA reads TGTGCCAGCAGCTTAGCGCAGGGGCACGAAAAACTGTTTTTT. The chain employs TRBV7-6 and TRBJ1-4; D may be TRBD1 (6 bases). Trimming removed 0 bases from V and 8 bases from J, with 10 bases in between. The CDR3 runs to 14 residues. From germline, CDR1 is SGHVS and CDR2 FNYEAQ.

This clonotype was detected many times. This chain uses TRBV10-3 with TRBJ1-1; D possibly corresponds to TRBD1 (5 bases). Trimming left V 6 bases short and J 8 bases short, with 19 bases between. Germline CDR1 is ENHRY and CDR2 is SYGVKD. This CDR3 has 14 amino acids. The CDR3 spells CAISPIDPGLEAFF. The CDR3 DNA is TGTGCCATCAGCCCTATTGACCCGGGGCTCGAAGCTTTCTTT.

As to this clonotype: A much larger clonotype is one base distant, so this may be a read error. The V call is TRBV2, the J call TRBJ1-6; tentatively, D is TRBD1 (6 bases). The CDR3 has 13 amino acids. CDR1 SNHLY and CDR2 FYNNEI come from the germline V gene. V was shortened by 6 bases and J by 9 bases, with 12 bases between the two germline ends. CDR3 residues: CASRRTDFSPLHF. The CDR3 region has the DNA TGTGCCAGCAGGCGGACAGACTTTTCACCCCTCCACTTT.

This clonotype was seen ten or more times. The chain uses TRBV2 and TRBJ1-2; D gene unclear. The V end lost 1 base, the J end lost 3 bases, and 9 bases lay between the germline ends. The CDR3 consists of 14 residues. The germline gives CDR1 SNHLY, CDR2 FYNNEI. CDR3 coding DNA: TGTGCCAGCAGTGAAGGAGCGGAGGACTATGGCTACACCTTC. Its protein is CASSEGAEDYGYTF.

As regards this clonotype: A read error is possible here, since a much larger clone lies one base away. The chain joins TRBV27 to TRBJ2-1; D is unclear. This CDR3 has 14 residues. In germline, CDR1 is MNHEY, CDR2 SMNVEV (reference sequence). The CDR3 coding sequence is TGTACCAGCAGCCTCGTGGGGTTCTACAATGAGCAGTTCTTC. This sequence encodes CTSSLVGFYNEQFF.

This clonotype appeared many times. This sequence joins TRBV20-1 and TRBJ1-1; D remains unclear. This CDR3 comprises 10 residues. Germline values: CDR1 DFQATT, CDR2 SNEGSKA (reference sequence). V shed 8 bases and J shed 5 bases, with 9 bases lying between them. This chain's CDR3 is CSLTMTEAFF. In DNA, the CDR3 is TGCAGTCTTACGATGACTGAAGCTTTCTTT.